This T cell receptor (beta chain) was identified during a study of tumor and adjacent non-tumor tissue in lung cancer. About the study: Aged about 31 to 85 years, patients included roughly ten men and about 5 women with stage I to III disease.

Notes on this clonotype: Its specificity is not known. It may be a read error: a sequence one base away is much more abundant.

Overall study results and limits: Patients with more diverse tumor TCRs had worse survival. Tumor tissue had significantly higher TCR diversity than normal lung.

RNA was extracted from bulk tissue without any cell sorting. Between August and November 2014, newly diagnosed, chemotherapy-naive lung cancer patients underwent thoracic surgery in China. Three rounds of nested PCR, following a modified ARM-PCR protocol, produced the TCRbeta library. TCRdb reprocessed the multiplex PCR reads with MiXCR, giving one entry per CDR3 protein. Among 100,000 to 150,000 distinct CDR3 sequences listed, about 66% were seen once. This clonotype was sampled from a man aged 25-45 years with non-small cell lung cancer. The sequenced sample was lung tumor tissue.

The DNA of the CDR3 is TGTGCCATCAGTGATGACGGAGAGCTGTTCTTC. It yields the protein CAISDDGELFF. The J gene is TRBJ2-1, the V gene TRBV10-3; D not certain. CDR1 and CDR2 (germline): ENHRY, SYGVKD. The CDR3 totals 11 residues.